This T cell receptor beta chain was sequenced in a study of cytomegalovirus exposure and HLA in healthy donors (TCRdb year 2017). Study-level background: According to a later analysis, the roughly 120 validation repertoires were produced on the same platform as the approximately 610 repertoires of the first cohort. The study was designed to test whether signatures of past pathogen exposure could be identified by cataloging public T cell receptors. A separate validation cohort of 100 to 150 different subjects was used in addition to the roughly 640-subject first cohort. The study combined high-throughput TCR immunosequencing, statistical association of individual TCRs with disease status, and machine learning to predict cytomegalovirus infection status. Overall study outcomes, separate from this receptor: Cytomegalovirus status was reported to be diagnosed by the classifier with high specificity and sensitivity in both the original and validation cohorts. Most TCR sequences were observed very rarely across donors, whereas some public TCRs were present in many individuals. In vitro tests confirmed that three of the cytomegalovirus-associated TCR beta chains recognize cytomegalovirus antigens. Of the cluster scores, 94% were above 0 in a later analysis, which found that TCRs clustered in the first cohort also tended to co-occur in the 110 or so validation repertoires. A later analysis had no HLA typing for the validation cohort, so co-occurrence there was scored across all 120 repertoires. In the study, around 150 TCR beta chains were listed as associated with cytomegalovirus. The authors suggested that the approach could potentially be generalized to other disease states and immunological phenotypes.

The donors belonged to the validation cohort of around 130 subjects, which was separate from the roughly 700-subject first cohort. Comment on this clone: What antigen it recognizes has not been identified. No base quality information exists; no much larger clone differs at one position.

The receptor library was made with the immunoSEQ multiplex PCR assay. The source study handled its data this way. A statistical classification framework was built to diagnose cytomegalovirus status from the catalog of TCR beta chain sequences. TCRdb provides this immuneACCESS table in a form limited to in-frame rearrangements. Some clones are lacking; in checked studies, under half of them reflect an unresolved V gene, and why the rest are absent is not known. That table furnishes V, J and clone size, whereas the DNA furnished D and trimming. Recorded for this sample are 240,000 or so clones; about 86% of them occurred a single time. Roughly 1.2% of the sample goes to the ten largest clones. According to the germline V gene, CDR1 reads SNHLY and CDR2 reads FYNNEI. The CDR3 holds 17 amino acids from the cysteine to the phenylalanine. The sequence is cut down to CDR3 DNA, 51 bases in frame from base 1. After removal of 6 bases from V and 4 bases from J, the junction retains 12 bases not matched to a gene.

What was sequenced was PBMCs. The sequence joins TRBV2 to TRBJ2-2, with 9 bases matching TRBD2. The TCR sequence derives from a woman in her twenties or thirties in good health and CMV-seropositive. CDR3 reads: CASSGRVAGVGTGELFF. The DNA is as follows: TGTGCCAGCAGCGGACGGGTAGCGGGAGTCGGCACCGGGGAGCTGTTTTTT.